This TCR beta chain appears in the sequencing data of a study of cytomegalovirus exposure and HLA in healthy donors. Comments on this clone: What it recognizes is unknown.

Study-level points and caveats: Researchers counted roughly 150 TCR beta chains as cytomegalovirus-associated.

A multiplex PCR was run with 60 Vbeta primers and 13 Jbeta primers. Assay used: immunoSEQ multiplex PCR; TCRdb lists only in-frame clones, some missing. The sample holds approximately 74,000 clones, over 70% seen once. Trimming pared 4 bases from V and 7 bases from J, leaving 14 bases between. Germline CDR1 reads SQVTM; CDR2 reads ANQGSEA. The CDR3 is 12 residues long. This sequence originates from a woman aged 40 to 49 in good health and CMV-seronegative. The sequenced sample consisted of PBMCs. The V and J genes are TRBV29-1 and TRBJ2-7; possible D gene TRBD2, 6 bases. This CDR3 reads CSVGKTGGEQYF. CDR3 nucleotides: TGCAGCGTTGGAAAGACTGGGGGGGAGCAGTACTTC.